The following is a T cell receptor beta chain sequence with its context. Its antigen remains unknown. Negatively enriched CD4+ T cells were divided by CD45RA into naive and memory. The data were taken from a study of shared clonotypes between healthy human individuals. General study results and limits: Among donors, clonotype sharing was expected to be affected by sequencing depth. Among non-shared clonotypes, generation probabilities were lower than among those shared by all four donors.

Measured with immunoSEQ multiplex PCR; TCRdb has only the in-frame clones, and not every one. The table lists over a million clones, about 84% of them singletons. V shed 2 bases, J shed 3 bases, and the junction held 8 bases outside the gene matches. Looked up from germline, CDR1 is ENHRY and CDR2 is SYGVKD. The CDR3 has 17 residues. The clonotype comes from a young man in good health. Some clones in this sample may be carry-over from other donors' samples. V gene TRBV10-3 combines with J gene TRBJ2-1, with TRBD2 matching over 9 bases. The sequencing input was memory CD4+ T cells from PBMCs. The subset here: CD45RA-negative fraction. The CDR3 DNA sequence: TGTGCCATCAGTGAGGGAGGAGCGGGAGGAGGCTACAATGAGCAGTTCTTC. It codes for CAISEGGAGGGYNEQFF.